This entry lists 30 T cell receptor beta chains sequenced from one sample in a study of T cells after yellow fever vaccination. TCRdb itself ran the 5' RACE reads through MiXCR, one entry per CDR3 protein. Altogether some 160,000 distinct CDR3 sequences are present, around 7% being singletons, with the ten largest covering approximately 2.5%. The input for sequencing was CD4+ T cells sorted from PBMCs, taken 5 to 6 days after the first yellow fever vaccination. The receptors originated from a man younger than 30 who received the YFV17D yellow fever vaccine.

This clonotype was seen a handful of times. This chain uses TRBV7-2 with TRBJ1-1; D is unresolved. V dropped 2 bases and J dropped 1 base, with 14 bases sitting between them. The length of the CDR3 is 16 residues. The germline gives CDR1 SGHTA, CDR2 FQGNSA. The CDR3 spells CASSLMRGIQNTEAFF. Here the CDR3 DNA reads TGTGCCAGCAGCTTAATGAGAGGCATCCAGAACACTGAAGCTTTCTTT.

The rearrangement joins TRBV20-1 to TRBJ1-1; D call uncertain. Germline CDR1 DFQATT, CDR2 SNEGSKA (reference sequence). V was shortened by 1 base and J by 6 bases, with 12 bases between the two germline ends. This CDR3 is built from 13 residues. CDR3 nucleotide sequence: TGCAGTGCTAGAGGGGCGGTAAGGGCTGAAGCTTTCTTT. Protein: CSARGAVRAEAFF.

This clonotype occurred many times. The genes are TRBV29-1 and TRBJ2-3; unclear D gene. This CDR3 has 11 amino acids. From germline, CDR1 is SQVTM and CDR2 ANQGSEA. V gave up 7 bases and J gave up 2 bases, with 7 bases separating them. CDR3 protein: CSASDTDTQYF. Written as DNA, the CDR3 is TGCAGCGCCTCGGACACAGATACGCAGTATTTT.

Many counts were recorded for this clonotype. The chain combines TRBV19 with TRBJ2-1; 9 nucleotides align to TRBD1. Unmatched junction bases numbered 3, after V lost 4 bases and J lost 5 bases. Per the germline V gene, CDR1 is LNHDA and CDR2 is SQIVND (reference sequence). This CDR3 contains 14 residues. The CDR3 sequence: CASSTGQGNNEQFF. The CDR3 nucleotides read TGTGCCAGTAGTACGGGACAGGGTAACAATGAGCAGTTCTTC.

This clonotype occurred many times. The rearrangement uses TRBV12-3 or TRBV12-4 and TRBJ2-3; tentative D call: TRBD2 (7 bases). This CDR3 is 14 amino acids long. V shed 7 bases and J shed 5 bases, with 16 bases lying between them. CDR3 protein: CASTFGGREDTQYF. The CDR3 nucleotides read TGTGCCAGCACCTTCGGGGGGCGAGAAGATACGCAGTATTTT.

This sequence joins TRBV4-3 and TRBJ1-5; no firm D call. Germline V gives CDR1 LGHNA, CDR2 YSLEER. This CDR3 is built from 15 residues. V gave up 1 base and J gave up 6 bases, with 13 bases separating them. The CDR3, as DNA: TGCGCCAGCAGCCAAGGCCACATGTCTGGTCAGCCCCAGCATTTT. Translated, it gives CASSQGHMSGQPQHF.

In this sample, this clonotype turned up many times. The chain recombines TRBV4-1 with TRBJ2-5; 10 bases agree with TRBD2. Trimming took 1 base from V and 2 from J; bases not matched to a gene: 7. Germline V gene lookup returns CDR1 MGHRA and CDR2 YSYEKL. This CDR3 region has 17 residues. The chain's CDR3 is CASSQATEAGGQETQYF. In DNA, the CDR3 is TGCGCCAGCAGCCAAGCGACTGAAGCGGGGGGGCAAGAGACCCAGTACTTC.

The table lists this clonotype with a few counts. V usage is TRBV20-1 and J usage is TRBJ1-1; D may be TRBD1 (5 bases). The CDR3 spans 14 residues. Looked up from germline, CDR1 is DFQATT and CDR2 is SNEGSKA (reference sequence). V was clipped by 3 bases and J by 1 base, with 12 bases between them. DNA for the CDR3: TGCAGTGCTAGCGGGGGGACGGCGAACACTGAAGCTTTCTTT. This encodes CSASGGTANTEAFF.

The gene calls are TRBV7-2 and TRBJ2-4; possible D gene TRBD2, 6 bases. The CDR3 length is 16 residues. The V end was cut by 5 bases, the J end by 0 bases, with 14 bases between. Germline CDR1 is SGHTA and CDR2 is FQGNSA. The CDR3 DNA follows: TGTGCCAGCAGCCTAGGAGGGGAACTAGCCAAAAACATTCAGTACTTC. Translating it yields CASSLGGELAKNIQYF.

This clonotype was detected ten times or more. V usage is TRBV7-2 and J usage is TRBJ2-7; either TRBD1 or TRBD2 may fit D (6 bases each). The ends were cut back, 5 bases at V and 5 bases at J, with 13 bases in the middle. The CDR3 is 13 amino acids. Germline-derived CDR1 and CDR2 are SGHTA and FQGNSA. In DNA, the CDR3 is TGTGCCAGCAGCGACAGGAGGGTCCACGAGCAGTACTTC. Translating gives CASSDRRVHEQYF.

This clonotype showed up many times. The chain couples TRBV3-1 to TRBJ2-1, with no clear D. The CDR3 sequence is 12 residues long. The V gene's germline CDR1 is LGHDT and CDR2 YNNKEL (reference sequence). V was trimmed by 1 base and J by 9 bases, leaving 7 bases between them. The CDR3 DNA reads as TGTGCCAGCAGCCAAGCGACGATTGAGCAGTTCTTC. It is translated as CASSQATIEQFF.

This clonotype was counted at least ten times. The V and J genes are TRBV12-3 or TRBV12-4 and TRBJ2-1; D perhaps matches TRBD1 (5 bases). CDR3 size: 15 residues. The V end was cut by 6 bases, the J end by 0 bases, with 12 bases between. CDR3 sequence: CASSRQMSSYNEQFF. CDR3 DNA sequence: TGTGCCAGCAGCCGACAGATGAGCTCCTACAATGAGCAGTTCTTC.

This rearrangement joins TRBV3-1 to TRBJ2-3, with D perhaps given as TRBD1 or TRBD2 (6 bases each). The CDR3 is 16 amino acids. Deletions cut 4 bases from V and 0 bases from J, with 14 bases between. CDR1 and CDR2 (germline): LGHDT, YNNKEL (reference sequence). Here the CDR3 DNA reads TGTGCCAGCAGCCTGTCTAGGGGGGTAAGCACAGATACGCAGTATTTT. Protein sequence: CASSLSRGVSTDTQYF.

This clonotype has a count of ten or more. V gene TRBV6-5 combines with J gene TRBJ1-6; unclear D gene. Looked up from germline, CDR1 is MNHEY and CDR2 is SVGAGI. The CDR3 totals 15 residues. Trimming stripped 4 bases from V and 7 bases from J, with 14 bases between. CDR3 loop: CASSFKVRRNSPLHF. For the CDR3, the DNA is TGTGCCAGCAGTTTTAAGGTCAGAAGGAATTCACCCCTCCACTTT.

This rearrangement joins TRBV20-1 to TRBJ1-5; TRBD1 is a possible D gene (5 bases). Germline CDR1 DFQATT, CDR2 SNEGSKA (reference sequence). V shed 5 bases and J shed 0 bases, with 8 bases lying between them. The CDR3 loop spans 13 amino acids. The CDR3 is CSARQYSNQPQHF. CDR3 coding DNA: TGCAGTGCTCGACAGTATAGCAATCAGCCCCAGCATTTT.

This clonotype has just a few counts. V is TRBV7-3 and J is TRBJ2-1; TRBD2 agrees at 10 bases. This CDR3 comprises 16 residues. The germline CDR1 and CDR2 sequences are SGHTA and FQGTGA. Losses at the gene ends were 4 bases for V and 2 bases for J; bases not matched to a gene: 5. This CDR3 is CASSSRLAGPYNEQFF. The CDR3 DNA is TGTGCCAGCAGCTCGCGACTAGCGGGCCCCTACAATGAGCAGTTCTTC. The full variable domain, completed using reference TRBV7-3 and TRBJ2-1, is GAGVSQTPSNKVTEKGKYVELRCDPISGHTALYWYRQSLGQGPEFLIYFQGTGAADDSGLPNDRFFAVRPEGSVSTLKIQRTERGDSAVYLCASSSRLAGPYNEQFFGPGTRLTVL.

This clonotype was observed a few times. The CDR3 protein is CAISPGLSTDTQYF. CDR3 DNA: TGTGCCATCAGTCCGGGACTCTCCACAGATACGCAGTATTTT. The chain carries TRBV10-3 and TRBJ2-3; TRBD2 might be the D (6 bases). CDR1 is ENHRY and CDR2 is SYGVKD in the germline V gene. Trimming cost V 5 bases and J 2 bases, with 11 bases left between them. This CDR3 contains 14 residues.

This clonotype has at least ten counts. V is TRBV7-8 and J is TRBJ2-7; 9 bases are a match to TRBD1. The V and J ends lost 4 bases and 6 bases, in that order; junction bases with no gene match: 4. In germline, CDR1 is SGHVS, CDR2 FQNEAQ. The CDR3 consists of 13 residues. The CDR3 nucleotides are TGTGCCAGCAGCTCACAGGGGGCGAGCGAGCAGTACTTC. Translation: CASSSQGASEQYF.

Points on this clonotype: Just one base apart from a much larger clone, this may be a read error. The V and J genes are TRBV3-1 and TRBJ2-5; no reliable D call. Germline lookup yields CDR1 LGHDT and CDR2 YNNKEL (reference sequence). V lost 5 bases and J lost 1, with 14 bases in between. This CDR3 contains 15 residues. CDR3 loop: CASSKQSGPQETQYF. CDR3 DNA: TGTGCCAGCAGCAAGCAGTCGGGCCCCCAAGAGACCCAGTACTTC.

This clonotype was picked up many times. J is TRBJ2-3 and V is TRBV5-1; tentative D call: TRBD2 (6 bases). Trimming cost V 4 bases and J 4 bases, with 22 bases left between them. CDR1 SGHRS and CDR2 YFSETQ come from the germline V gene. The CDR3 totals 17 residues. CDR3 residues: CASSPPSSAVSADTQYF. In nucleotides, the CDR3 is TGCGCCAGCAGCCCGCCCTCTAGCGCGGTCTCCGCAGATACGCAGTATTTT.

In this sample, this clonotype turned up many times. The chain has TRBV7-2 and TRBJ1-6; 7 positions match TRBD1. The CDR3 is made up of 15 amino acids. V dropped 5 bases and J dropped 10; count of bases not matched to a gene: 11. CDR1 and CDR2 from the germline V gene are SGHTA and FQGNSA. The CDR3 reads CASSLLNTGDSPLHF. The DNA for the CDR3 is TGTGCCAGCAGCCTTCTTAATACAGGGGACTCACCCCTCCACTTT.

The J gene is TRBJ1-4, the V gene TRBV10-3, with D possibly matching TRBD1 (5 bases). V was trimmed by 2 bases and J by 8 bases, leaving 12 bases between them. Germline V lookup: CDR1 ENHRY, CDR2 SYGVKD. The CDR3 totals 14 residues. The CDR3 DNA is TGTGCCATCAGTGAGGCTCGACAGTCCGAAAAACTGTTTTTT. It codes for CAISEARQSEKLFF.

This clonotype was recorded at least ten times. This chain uses TRBV4-2 with TRBJ2-4; D gene uncertain. The CDR3 contains 14 residues. V lost 0 bases to trimming and J lost 0 bases, with 3 bases between them. Germline V gene sequence: CDR1 LGHNA, CDR2 YNFKEQ. This chain's CDR3 is CASSQDLAKNIQYF. The CDR3 bases are TGTGCCAGCAGCCAAGATTTAGCCAAAAACATTCAGTACTTC.

This chain links TRBV5-1 with TRBJ2-7; 10 bases align to TRBD2. Trimming took 1 base from V and 2 from J; bases not matched to a gene: 3. CDR1 is SGHRS and CDR2 is YFSETQ in the germline V gene. The CDR3 consists of 15 residues. This CDR3 is CASSLTSGETYEQYF. The DNA for the CDR3 is TGCGCCAGCAGCTTGACTAGCGGGGAAACCTACGAGCAGTACTTC.

This clonotype was detected a few times. The genes are TRBV6-5 and TRBJ1-2, with 8 nucleotides matching TRBD1. Germline lookup yields CDR1 MNHEY and CDR2 SVGAGI. V shed 5 bases, J shed 4 bases, and the junction held 6 bases outside the gene matches. CDR3 length: 14 residues. CDR3 nucleotide sequence: TGTGCCAGCAGTCGGACAGGGAGTGCCTATGGCTACACCTTC. It yields the protein CASSRTGSAYGYTF.

In its sample, this clonotype was seen many times. The chain uses TRBV19 and TRBJ1-1; D is uncertain. Per germline, CDR1 LNHDA and CDR2 SQIVND (reference sequence). The V end lost 7 bases, the J end lost 2 bases, and 14 bases lay between the germline ends. This CDR3 is built from 14 residues. CDR3 amino acids: CASKVGTHNTEAFF. DNA of the CDR3: TGTGCCAGTAAAGTTGGCACGCACAACACTGAAGCTTTCTTT.

The rearrangement links TRBV12-3 or TRBV12-4 to TRBJ2-1; the D gene is possibly TRBD2 (6 bases). The V end was cut by 4 bases, the J end by 10 bases, with 11 bases between. This CDR3 is built from 12 residues. The CDR3 DNA is TGTGCCAGCAGTTCCTCAGGAGGGGAGCAGTTCTTC. This translates into CASSSSGGEQFF.

This clonotype was picked up many times. The chain has TRBV12-3 or TRBV12-4 and TRBJ2-7; 9 positions agree with TRBD2. This CDR3 region has 13 residues. J gave up 6 bases and V 6 bases, and 6 bases lay outside the gene matches. This CDR3 reads CASSLAGISEQYF. CDR3 bases: TGTGCCAGCAGCCTAGCGGGGATAAGCGAGCAGTACTTC.

This clonotype was found a few times. This chain uses TRBV12-3 or TRBV12-4 with TRBJ2-1; 9 bases are shared with TRBD2. The V segment lost 3 bases and the J segment 1 base; nucleotides outside the gene matches: 16. CDR3 length: 20 amino acids. CDR3 sequence: CASSLRRGGLRVRSYNEQFF. In DNA, the CDR3 is TGTGCCAGCAGTTTGCGGCGGGGGGGATTGAGGGTAAGGTCCTACAATGAGCAGTTCTTC.

Here the CDR3 DNA reads TGTGCCAGCAGCCCGACTAGCGGGGGGCCAGGAGTATCCTACAATGAGCAGTTCTTC. Residues: CASSPTSGGPGVSYNEQFF. This rearrangement joins TRBV12-3 or TRBV12-4 to TRBJ2-1; TRBD2 matches 13 bases. V trimming: 6 bases; J trimming: 1 base; junction bases outside the gene matches: 12. The CDR3 totals 19 residues.